Following are 3 T cell receptor beta chains from one sample sequenced in a study of shared clonotypes between healthy human individuals. Using immunoSEQ multiplex PCR, the repertoire was profiled, and TCRdb retains in-frame clones only, with some absent. Among over a million clones listed, around 82% were seen once. Sequenced material: memory CD4+ T cells from PBMCs. The subset was: CD45RA-negative fraction. The receptors stem from a man aged 18-30 years in good health. Some clones in this sample may be carry-over from other donors' samples.

The chain links TRBV5-4 to TRBJ2-7, with TRBD1 identical over 9 bases. This CDR3 has 13 amino acids. The germline V gene has CDR1 SGHNT and CDR2 YYREEE (reference sequence). Trimming removed 6 bases from V and 5 bases from J; junction bases left unmatched: 6. CDR3 in DNA: TGTGCCAGCACCCGACAGGGGGGCGACGAGCAGTACTTC. It yields the protein CASTRQGGDEQYF.

This clone was seen a handful of times. The chain links TRBV2 to TRBJ2-6; 9 positions agree with TRBD1. J lost 1 base, V lost 6 bases, and 7 bases had no gene match. Germline CDR1 is SNHLY and CDR2 is FYNNEI. This CDR3 spans 17 amino acids. The CDR3 loop is CASRPGQGRSGANVLTF. The CDR3 nucleotides read TGTGCCAGCAGACCGGGACAGGGCCGATCTGGGGCCAACGTCCTGACTTTC. Full variable domain (remainder filled in from reference TRBV2 and TRBJ2-6): EPEVTQTPSHQVTQMGQEVILRCVPISNHLYFYWYRQILGQKVEFLVSFYNNEISEKSEIFDDQFSVERPDGSNFTLKIRSTKLEDSAMYFCASRPGQGRSGANVLTFGAGSRLTVL.

The chain joins TRBV7-2 to TRBJ2-7, with D unclear. Trimming left V 1 base short and J 1 base short, with 11 bases between. Germline-derived CDR1 and CDR2 are SGHTA and FQGNSA. The CDR3 has 15 amino acids. DNA of the CDR3: TGTGCCAGCAGCTTAGGGCTTGGAGAGTCCTACGAGCAGTACTTC. Translating it yields CASSLGLGESYEQYF.